Listed below are T cell receptor beta chains from one sample, sequenced in a study of T cell repertoires in cytomegalovirus infection. TCRdb used MiXCR to reprocess the reads, holding one entry per CDR3 protein. Found here are some 450,000 distinct CDR3 sequences, about 33% of them singletons; the top ten hold roughly an eighth. Sequencing was carried out using PBMCs. The source of these receptors is a human donor in good health (CMV status not recorded). Some clones in this sample may be carry-over from other donors' samples. CDR3s include the opening cysteine and the closing phenylalanine or tryptophan. Fields, in order: CDR3 length, D gene, J gene, V gene, clone size, CDR3 protein, CDR3 DNA. D genes are given only for firm matches. A row's size may be missing; if present it is once, few, many or a size class.

14	-	TRBJ1-6	TRBV5-1	-	CASSTGQSNSPLHF	TGCGCCAGCAGTACAGGACAAAGTAATTCACCCCTCCACTTT
13	-	TRBJ2-1	TRBV5-1	-	CASSLEGVGEQFF	TGCGCCAGCAGCTTGGAGGGGGTAGGTGAGCAGTTCTTC
16	TRBD2	TRBJ2-5	TRBV6-8	-	CASSFSSGVRQETQYF	TGTGCCAGCAGTTTTTCTAGCGGGGTCAGGCAGGAGACCCAGTATTTC
15	-	TRBJ2-1	TRBV6-6	many	CASSYSSGGGKGEFF	TGTGCCAGCAGTTACTCGAGCGGTGGGGGTAAGGGGGAGTTCTTC
18	TRBD1	TRBJ1-6	TRBV2	-	CASTTLPRDRGLHSPLHF	TGTGCCAGCACCACCCTACCACGGGACAGGGGTCTGCATTCACCCCTCCACTTT
15	TRBD1	TRBJ2-1	TRBV6-1	-	CASSTDRGHRNEQFF	TGTGCCAGCAGCACGGACAGGGGGCATCGCAATGAGCAGTTCTTC
16	TRBD1	TRBJ2-6	TRBV24-1	few	CATSDPTGSGANVLTF	TGTGCCACCAGTGACCCGACAGGGTCTGGGGCCAACGTCCTGACTTTC
17	TRBD2	TRBJ2-7	TRBV19	many	CASSITSGGPSSYEQYF	TGTGCCAGTAGTATAACTAGCGGGGGACCCAGCTCCTACGAGCAGTACTTC
16	TRBD2	TRBJ2-3	TRBV7-2	many	CASSSSGGAGGDTQYF	TGTGCCAGCAGTTCCAGCGGGGGGGCGGGCGGGGATACGCAGTATTTT
15	-	TRBJ1-4	TRBV7-2	few	CASSSRGGAGEKLFF	TGTGCCAGCAGCTCAAGGGGGGGCGCGGGGGAAAAACTGTTTTTT
14	TRBD2	TRBJ2-5	TRBV20-1	-	CSSTAGNPQETKYF	TGCAGTTCGACAGCGGGGAACCCCCAAGAGACCAAGTACTTC
16	TRBD1	TRBJ1-6	TRBV7-9	many	CASSWGQGFSNSPLHF	TGTGCCAGCAGCTGGGGACAGGGTTTCTCGAATTCACCCCTCCACTTT
15	TRBD1	TRBJ1-4	TRBV2	-	CASSEALQGTGKLFF	TGTGCCAGCAGTGAAGCGCTTCAAGGGACAGGCAAACTGTTTTTT
16	-	TRBJ1-5	TRBV28	-	CASRTVRGVLNQPQHF	TGTGCCAGCAGGACCGTAAGGGGGGTATTAAATCAGCCCCAGCATTTT
15	-	TRBJ2-2	TRBV28	-	CASSIVALNTGVLFF	TGTGCCAGCAGTATTGTAGCTCTTAACACCGGGGTGCTGTTTTTT
13	-	TRBJ2-7	TRBV6-5	-	CASSYRGFDEQYF	TGTGCCAGCAGTTACCGGGGTTTCGACGAGCAGTACTTC
13	-	TRBJ2-5	TRBV20-1	-	CSAPGRIQETQYF	TGCAGTGCCCCAGGGAGGATACAAGAGACCCAGTACTTC
13	-	TRBJ1-1	TRBV12-3/TRBV12-4	many	CASSLARATEAFF	TGTGCCAGCAGTTTAGCCAGGGCCACTGAAGCTTTCTTT
14	-	TRBJ1-6	TRBV7-2	many	CASSLVSQNSPLHF	TGTGCCAGCAGCTTAGTGTCCCAGAATTCACCCCTCCACTTT
14	-	TRBJ2-2	TRBV7-2	-	CASSLVRRTGELFF	TGTGCCAGCAGCTTAGTGAGACGCACCGGGGAGCTGTTTTTT
18	TRBD2	TRBJ2-1	TRBV7-3	many	CASSLRLAGAPARNEQFF	TGTGCCAGCAGCTTAAGACTAGCGGGGGCCCCTGCTAGGAATGAGCAGTTCTTC
15	TRBD2	TRBJ2-7	TRBV2	-	CASSEEAGGPYEQYF	TGTGCCAGCAGTGAAGAGGCGGGGGGACCCTACGAGCAGTACTTC
14	-	TRBJ1-2	TRBV7-9	-	CASSLGAGDYSYTF	TGTGCCAGCAGCTTAGGGGCAGGAGACTATAGCTACACCTTC
17	TRBD1	TRBJ1-1	TRBV12-5	-	CASGLESTGGYWTEAFF	TGTGCTAGTGGTTTGGAGTCGACAGGGGGGTATTGGACTGAAGCTTTCTTT
16	TRBD2	TRBJ2-5	TRBV7-9	-	CASSPWTSGRGETQYF	TGTGCCAGCAGCCCCTGGACTAGCGGGCGGGGAGAGACCCAGTACTTC
14	TRBD1	TRBJ1-2	TRBV18	-	CASSHRGPDYGYTF	TGTGCCAGCTCACACAGGGGGCCCGACTATGGCTACACCTTC
15	-	TRBJ1-1	TRBV6-6	few	CASSYSTVGNTEAFF	TGTGCCAGCAGTTACTCGACGGTTGGGAACACTGAAGCTTTCTTT
14	TRBD1	TRBJ2-5	TRBV20-1	few	CSASPTGDQETQYF	TGCAGTGCTAGTCCTACAGGGGACCAAGAGACCCAGTACTTC
13	-	TRBJ1-1	TRBV18	-	CASSPKKNTEAFF	TGTGCCAGCTCACCCAAGAAGAACACTGAAGCTTTCTTT
15	TRBD1	TRBJ2-7	TRBV7-6	few	CASSSTGKVSYEQYF	TGTGCCAGCAGCTCGACAGGGAAGGTCTCCTACGAGCAGTACTTC
17	-	TRBJ1-1	TRBV11-3	few	CASSLILAGAVNTEAFF	TGTGCCAGCAGCTTAATACTTGCGGGGGCGGTGAACACTGAAGCTTTCTTT
14	-	TRBJ1-2	TRBV9	-	CASTNLTGHRFGTF	TGTGCCAGCACCAACCTTACAGGACACCGCTTTGGCACCTTC
15	-	TRBJ1-1	TRBV7-2	many	CASSGAATVNTEAFF	TGTGCCAGCAGTGGGGCAGCGACGGTGAACACTGAAGCTTTCTTT
12	-	TRBJ2-7	TRBV11-2	few	CASSVDSYEQYF	TGTGCCAGCAGCGTCGACAGCTACGAGCAGTACTTC
15	-	TRBJ2-1	TRBV6-8	-	CASSYQVTSYNEQFF	TGTGCCAGCAGCTACCAGGTGACCTCCTACAATGAGCAGTTCTTC
15	-	TRBJ2-3	TRBV27	-	CASSLSWRGADTQYF	TGTGCCAGCAGTTTATCGTGGCGGGGAGCAGATACGCAGTATTTT
16	TRBD2	TRBJ2-5	TRBV27	-	CASSFLASGGQETQYF	TGTGCCAGCAGTTTTTTGGCTAGCGGGGGACAAGAGACCCAGTACTTC
13	TRBD1	TRBJ2-7	TRBV7-8	many	CASRPGGIYEQYF	TGTGCCAGCAGACCAGGGGGAATTTACGAGCAGTACTTC
13	TRBD1	TRBJ2-1	TRBV11-2	-	CASSLGDRAEQFF	TGTGCCAGCAGCTTAGGGGACAGGGCTGAGCAGTTCTTC
15	-	TRBJ2-2	TRBV6-6	few	CASSYTSGGPGELFF	TGTGCCAGCAGTTACACCTCTGGCGGGCCCGGGGAGCTGTTTTTT
17	-	TRBJ1-4	TRBV19	-	CASSIRQGIATNEKLFF	TGTGCCAGTAGTATACGGCAGGGAATTGCAACTAATGAAAAACTGTTTTTT
14	-	TRBJ2-3	TRBV18	-	CASSPVISTDTQYF	TGTGCCAGCTCACCCGTCATTTCCACAGATACGCAGTATTTT
17	TRBD2	TRBJ2-1	TRBV11-2	few	CASSLFGLAGGQNEQFF	TGTGCCAGCAGCCTTTTCGGACTAGCGGGGGGGCAGAATGAGCAGTTCTTC
14	TRBD1	TRBJ1-6	TRBV7-6	-	CASSPTGNNSPLHF	TGTGCCAGCAGCCCGACAGGGAATAATTCACCCCTCCACTTT
15	TRBD2	TRBJ2-1	TRBV2	-	CASSEELAAYNEQFF	TGTGCCAGCAGTGAAGAACTAGCGGCCTACAATGAGCAGTTCTTC